These 12 T cell receptor beta chains came from one sample sequenced in a study of T cell changes during pregnancy in multiple sclerosis. Assay: immunoSEQ multiplex PCR; the TCRdb copy retains only in-frame clones and omits some. The sample contains approximately 90,000 clones, around 90% of which appear only once. Sequenced here: peripheral blood, sampled before pregnancy. The source of these receptors is a female donor with multiple sclerosis, enrolled in a pregnancy study.

The chain carries TRBV4-1 and TRBJ2-3; no clear D. There are 13 residues in the CDR3. Trimming took off 5 bases at V and 5 bases at J, with 11 bases between the two ends. Germline V gives CDR1 MGHRA, CDR2 YSYEKL. The CDR3 region has the DNA TGCGCCAGCAGCTCCCAGGTGGGAGATACGCAGTATTTT. Protein sequence: CASSSQVGDTQYF.

The chain has TRBV5-4 and TRBJ1-1; D is unclear. Germline V gene sequence: CDR1 SGHNT, CDR2 YYREEE (reference sequence). V lost 0 bases and J lost 3, with 12 bases in between. CDR3 length: 15 residues. The CDR3 loop reads CASSLDLVRYTEAFF. For the CDR3, the DNA is TGTGCCAGCAGCTTGGATTTGGTCAGGTACACTGAAGCTTTCTTT. The full variable domain, completed using reference TRBV5-4 and TRBJ1-1, is ETGVTQSPTHLIKTRGQQVTLRCSSQSGHNTVSWYQQALGQGPQFIFQYYREEENGRGNFPPRFSGLQFPNYSSELNVNALELDDSALYLCASSLDLVRYTEAFFGQGTRLTVV.

This chain joins TRBV27 and TRBJ1-1; D is uncertain. The V end was cut by 5 bases, the J end by 7 bases, with 23 bases between. The CDR3 is 16 residues long. CDR1 and CDR2 from the germline V gene are MNHEY and SMNVEV (reference sequence). CDR3 loop: CASSPVGVRQTVEAFF. CDR3 sequence (DNA): TGTGCCAGCAGTCCGGTCGGGGTCCGACAAACCGTTGAAGCTTTCTTT.

This clone was observed a single time. The chain uses TRBV28 and TRBJ2-5; 10 bases are shared with TRBD2. CDR1 MDHEN and CDR2 SYDVKM come from the germline V gene. This CDR3 has 16 residues. V was pared by 4 bases and J by 5 bases, with 10 bases of the junction left unmatched. DNA for the CDR3: TGTGCCAGCAGTTCACCCCTAGCGGGGGCATGGGAGACCCAGTACTTC. This translates into CASSSPLAGAWETQYF.

V and J are TRBV19 and TRBJ1-6, with D possibly TRBD1 on 6 matching bases. V was pared by 9 bases and J by 7 bases, with 19 bases between. From germline, CDR1 is LNHDA and CDR2 SQIVND (reference sequence). This CDR3 is 15 amino acids long. In DNA form, the CDR3 reads TGTGCCAGCAGGACGGGGGGACAAACGAATTCACCCCTCCACTTT. This gives the protein CASRTGGQTNSPLHF.

V usage is TRBV11-1 and J usage is TRBJ1-2; TRBD1 is a possible D gene (6 bases). V dropped 6 bases and J dropped 10 bases, with 12 bases sitting between them. In germline, CDR1 is SGHAT, CDR2 FQDESV (reference sequence). This CDR3 spans 11 amino acids. CDR3 residues: CASRQGHAYTF. Here the CDR3 DNA reads TGTGCCAGCAGACAGGGACACGCCTACACCTTC.

The chain joins TRBV11-2 to TRBJ1-1; 7 bases map to TRBD1. Per germline, CDR1 SGHAT and CDR2 FQNNGV. CDR3 length: 14 amino acids. The trim removed 4 bases at V and 2 bases at J, leaving 4 bases unmatched. The DNA for the CDR3 is TGTGCCAGCAGCTCGTACAGGGGAAACACTGAAGCTTTCTTT. Translated, it gives CASSSYRGNTEAFF.

The chain has TRBV6-5 and TRBJ1-3; 7 bases map to TRBD1. Germline assignment: CDR1 MNHEY and CDR2 SVGAGI. J lost 0 bases, V lost 4 bases, and 6 bases had no gene match. The CDR3 consists of 16 residues. CDR3 sequence (DNA): TGTGCCAGCAGTTTCCGACAGGGTCTCTCTGGAAACACCATATATTTT. The encoded protein is CASSFRQGLSGNTIYF.

J is TRBJ2-5 and V is TRBV4-1; the D is unclear. The CDR3 runs to 15 residues. The germline V gene encodes CDR1 MGHRA and CDR2 YSYEKL. V lost 5 bases to trimming and J lost 4 bases, with 17 bases between them. The chain's CDR3 is CASSRNQASLETQYF. In DNA form, the CDR3 reads TGCGCCAGCAGCAGGAACCAGGCCTCACTAGAGACCCAGTACTTC.

This sequence joins TRBV30 and TRBJ2-5, with 8 bases lining up with TRBD1. The junction had 15 bases not matched to a gene; V was cut back by 2 bases and J by 4 bases. Germline V gives CDR1 GTSNPN, CDR2 SVGIG (reference sequence). The CDR3 covers 17 residues. CDR3 nucleotide sequence: TGTGCCTGGAGTACCTTTACCAGGGGGCGTCGGGGAGAGACCCAGTACTTC. Translated, it gives CAWSTFTRGRRGETQYF.

The chain employs TRBV7-6 and TRBJ1-1; D possibly corresponds to TRBD1 (5 bases). Germline V CDR1 and CDR2: SGHVS, FNYEAQ. The germline V and J ends were trimmed by 4 bases and 5 bases, with 17 bases remaining between them. CDR3 length: 15 residues. CDR3 sequence: CASSSRAGVGTEAFF. For the CDR3, the DNA is TGTGCCAGCAGCTCAAGAGCGGGGGTGGGGACTGAAGCTTTCTTT.

This clone was found once. The rearrangement links TRBV18 to TRBJ1-1, with D hard to call. Trimming removed 3 bases from V and 1 base from J, with 12 bases in between. The CDR3 sequence is 15 residues long. CDR1 KGHSH and CDR2 LQKENI come from the germline V gene. As DNA, the CDR3 is TGTGCCAGCTCACCTCCCGCGGCTGGGAACACTGAAGCTTTCTTT. It yields the protein CASSPPAAGNTEAFF. Full variable domain (outside the CDR3, taken from reference TRBV18 and TRBJ1-1): NAGVMQNPRHLVRRRGQEARLRCSPMKGHSHVYWYRQLPEEGLKFMVYLQKENIIDESGMPKERFSAEFPKEGPSILRIQQVVRGDSAAYFCASSPPAAGNTEAFFGQGTRLTVV.